Detailed here is one TCR beta chain. The antigen remains undetermined. Assay: immunoSEQ multiplex PCR; the TCRdb copy retains only in-frame clones and omits some. The table includes approximately 120,000 clones, around 87% detected once. The record originates from a study of T cell responses to AZD1222 COVID-19 vaccine. The study, taken as a whole, reports: Seropositivity was recorded at baseline in only a handful of AZD1222 recipients. Donors, mostly white British, included more females; clonal diversity was possibly underestimated. Researchers took repertoire samples only after the peak T cell response had come.

The CDR3 has 15 amino acids. J was trimmed by 2 bases and V by 7 bases; bases with no gene match: 10. The germline gives CDR1 LNHDA, CDR2 SQIVND (reference sequence). The chain links TRBV19 to TRBJ1-2; 7 nucleotides agree with TRBD1. The sample in question was peripheral blood, obtained on day 0 of AZD1222 vaccination. This receptor was taken from an adult in good health. CDR3 sequence (DNA): TGTGCCAGTACAGTAGGGACAGTCCAGAACTATGGCTACACCTTC. It specifies CASTVGTVQNYGYTF. The complete variable domain, with remaining parts taken from reference TRBV19 and TRBJ1-2, reads DGGITQSPKYLFRKEGQNVTLSCEQNLNHDAMYWYRQDPGQGLRLIYYSQIVNDFQKGDIAEGYSVSREKKESFPLTVTSAQKNPTAFYLCASTVGTVQNYGYTFGSGTRLTVV.